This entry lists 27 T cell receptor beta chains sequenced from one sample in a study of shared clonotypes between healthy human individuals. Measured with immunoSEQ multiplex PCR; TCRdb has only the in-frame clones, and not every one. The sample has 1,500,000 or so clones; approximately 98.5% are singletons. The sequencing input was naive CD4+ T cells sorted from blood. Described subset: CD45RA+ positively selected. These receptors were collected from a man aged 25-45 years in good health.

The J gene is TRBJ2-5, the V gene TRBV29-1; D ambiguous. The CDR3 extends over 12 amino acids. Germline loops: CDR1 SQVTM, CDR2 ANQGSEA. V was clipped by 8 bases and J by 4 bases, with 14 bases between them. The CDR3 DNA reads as TGCAGCTTCCAAGACGGAACAGAGACCCAGTACTTC. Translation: CSFQDGTETQYF.

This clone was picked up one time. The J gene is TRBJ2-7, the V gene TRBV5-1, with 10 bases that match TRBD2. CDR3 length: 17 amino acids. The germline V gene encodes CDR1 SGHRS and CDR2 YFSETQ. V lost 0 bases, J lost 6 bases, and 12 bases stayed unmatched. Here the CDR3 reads CASSLAGAGGRGFEQYF. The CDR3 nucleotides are TGCGCCAGCAGCTTGGCTGGAGCGGGAGGGCGGGGCTTCGAGCAGTACTTC. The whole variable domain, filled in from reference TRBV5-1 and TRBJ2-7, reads KAGVTQTPRYLIKTRGQQVTLSCSPISGHRSVSWYQQTPGQGLQFLFEYFSETQRNKGNFPGRFSGRQFSNSRSEMNVSTLELGDSALYLCASSLAGAGGRGFEQYFGPGTRLTVT.

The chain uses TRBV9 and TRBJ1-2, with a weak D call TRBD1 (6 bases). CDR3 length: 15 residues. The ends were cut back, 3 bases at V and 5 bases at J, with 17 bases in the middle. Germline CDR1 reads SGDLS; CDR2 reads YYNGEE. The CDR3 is CASSARQDSLYGYTF. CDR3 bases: TGTGCCAGCAGCGCCAGACAGGACTCTCTTTATGGCTACACCTTC.

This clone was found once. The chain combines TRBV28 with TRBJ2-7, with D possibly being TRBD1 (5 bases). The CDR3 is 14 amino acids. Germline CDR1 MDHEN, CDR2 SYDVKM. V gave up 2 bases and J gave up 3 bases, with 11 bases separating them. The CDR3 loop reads CASSLLWGSYEQYF. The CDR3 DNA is TGTGCCAGCAGTTTACTATGGGGCAGCTACGAGCAGTACTTC.

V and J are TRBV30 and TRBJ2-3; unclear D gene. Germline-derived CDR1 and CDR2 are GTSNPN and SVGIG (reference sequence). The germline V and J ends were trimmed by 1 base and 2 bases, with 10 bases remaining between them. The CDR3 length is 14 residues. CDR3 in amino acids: CAWSEHQFTDTQYF. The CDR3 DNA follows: TGTGCCTGGAGTGAGCATCAATTCACAGATACGCAGTATTTT.

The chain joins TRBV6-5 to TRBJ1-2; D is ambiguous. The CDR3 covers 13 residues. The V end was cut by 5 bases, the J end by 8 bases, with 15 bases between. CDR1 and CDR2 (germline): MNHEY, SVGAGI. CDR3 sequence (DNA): TGTGCCAGCAGTCCAACCCCCGGTCGGGGCTACACCTTC. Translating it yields CASSPTPGRGYTF.

The CDR3 loop is CASSLGPWGLAGGREQYF. The DNA of the CDR3 is TGTGCCAGCAGCTTAGGTCCGTGGGGACTAGCGGGAGGTCGAGAGCAGTACTTC. The chain joins TRBV28 to TRBJ2-7, with 15 nucleotides matching TRBD2. The CDR3 loop spans 18 amino acids. CDR1 MDHEN and CDR2 SYDVKM come from the germline V gene. V shed 6 bases and J 7 bases; nucleotides not matched to a gene: 16.

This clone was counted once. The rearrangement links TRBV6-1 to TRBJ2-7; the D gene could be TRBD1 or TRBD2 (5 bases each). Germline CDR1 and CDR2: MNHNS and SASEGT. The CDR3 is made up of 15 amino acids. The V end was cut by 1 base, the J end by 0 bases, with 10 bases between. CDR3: CASSEGPGTSYEQYF. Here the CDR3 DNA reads TGTGCCAGCAGTGAAGGTCCAGGGACCTCCTACGAGCAGTACTTC.

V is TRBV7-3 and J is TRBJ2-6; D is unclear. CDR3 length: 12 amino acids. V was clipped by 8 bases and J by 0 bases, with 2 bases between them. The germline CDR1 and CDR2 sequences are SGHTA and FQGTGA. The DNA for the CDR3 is TGTGCCAGCGGCTCTGGGGCCAACGTCCTGACTTTC. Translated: CASGSGANVLTF.

The chain's CDR3 is CASRAVGNTEAFF. The DNA for the CDR3 is TGTGCCAGTAGGGCAGTAGGCAACACTGAAGCTTTCTTT. The rearrangement uses TRBV19 and TRBJ1-1; D gene unclear. CDR3 length equals 13 residues. V was clipped by 6 bases and J by 2 bases, with 10 bases between them. The germline V gene has CDR1 LNHDA and CDR2 SQIVND (reference sequence).

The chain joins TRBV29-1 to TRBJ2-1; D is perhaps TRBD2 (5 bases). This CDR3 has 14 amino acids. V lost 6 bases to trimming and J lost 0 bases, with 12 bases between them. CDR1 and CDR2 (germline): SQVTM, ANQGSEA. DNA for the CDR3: TGCAGCGTCGAGGGCCTATTCTCCTACAATGAGCAGTTCTTC. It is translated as CSVEGLFSYNEQFF.

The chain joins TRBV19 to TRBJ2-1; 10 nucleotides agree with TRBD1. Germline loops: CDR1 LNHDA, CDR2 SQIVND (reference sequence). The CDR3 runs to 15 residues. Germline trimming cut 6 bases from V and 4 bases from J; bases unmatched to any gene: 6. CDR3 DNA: TGTGCCAGTAGCCGGGACAGGGGCCTTTACAATGAGCAGTTCTTC. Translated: CASSRDRGLYNEQFF.

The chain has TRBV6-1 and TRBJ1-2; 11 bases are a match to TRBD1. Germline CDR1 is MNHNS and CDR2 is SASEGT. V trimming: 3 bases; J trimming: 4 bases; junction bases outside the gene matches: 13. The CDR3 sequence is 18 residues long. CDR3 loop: CASSDPRTGGVRSYGYTF. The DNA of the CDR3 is TGTGCCAGCAGTGACCCTCGGACAGGGGGCGTACGTAGCTATGGCTACACCTTC.

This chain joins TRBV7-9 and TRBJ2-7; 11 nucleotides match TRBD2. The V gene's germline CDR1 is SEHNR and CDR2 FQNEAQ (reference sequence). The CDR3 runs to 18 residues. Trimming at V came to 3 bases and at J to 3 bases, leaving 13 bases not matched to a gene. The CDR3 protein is CASSFNSASGRTNYEQYF. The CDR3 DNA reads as TGTGCCAGCAGCTTCAATTCGGCTAGCGGGAGGACGAACTACGAGCAGTACTTC. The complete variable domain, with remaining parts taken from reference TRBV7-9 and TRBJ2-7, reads DTGVSQNPRHKITKRGQNVTFRCDPISEHNRLYWYRQTLGQGPEFLTYFQNEAQLEKSRLLSDRFSAERPKGSFSTLEIQRTEQGDSAMYLCASSFNSASGRTNYEQYFGPGTRLTVT.

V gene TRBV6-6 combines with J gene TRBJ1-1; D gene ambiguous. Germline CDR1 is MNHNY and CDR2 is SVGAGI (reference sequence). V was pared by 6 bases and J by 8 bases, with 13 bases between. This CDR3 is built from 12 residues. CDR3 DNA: TGTGCCAGCAGCCGACACGGCGGAGAAGCTTTCTTT. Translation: CASSRHGGEAFF.

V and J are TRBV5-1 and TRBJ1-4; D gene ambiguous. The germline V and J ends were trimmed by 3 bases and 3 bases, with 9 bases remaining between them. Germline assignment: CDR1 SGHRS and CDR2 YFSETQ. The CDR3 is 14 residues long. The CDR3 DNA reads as TGCGCCAGCAGCTACAAGGGTCCTAATGAAAAACTGTTTTTT. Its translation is CASSYKGPNEKLFF.

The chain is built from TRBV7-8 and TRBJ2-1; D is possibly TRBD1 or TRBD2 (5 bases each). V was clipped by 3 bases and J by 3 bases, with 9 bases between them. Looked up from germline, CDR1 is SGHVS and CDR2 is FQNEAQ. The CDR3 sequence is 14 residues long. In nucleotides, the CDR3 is TGTGCCAGCAGCTTCGGGACGAACTACAATGAGCAGTTCTTC. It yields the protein CASSFGTNYNEQFF.

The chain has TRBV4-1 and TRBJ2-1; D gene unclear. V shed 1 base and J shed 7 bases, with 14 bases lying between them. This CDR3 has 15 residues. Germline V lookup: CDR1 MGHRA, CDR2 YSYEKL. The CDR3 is CASSQGNPVGNEQFF. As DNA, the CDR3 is TGCGCCAGCAGCCAAGGGAACCCAGTGGGAAATGAGCAGTTCTTC.

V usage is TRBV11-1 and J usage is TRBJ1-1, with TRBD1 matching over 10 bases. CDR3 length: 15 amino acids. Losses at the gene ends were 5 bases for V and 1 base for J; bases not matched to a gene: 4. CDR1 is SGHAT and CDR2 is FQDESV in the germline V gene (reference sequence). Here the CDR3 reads CASSVRDRGNTEAFF. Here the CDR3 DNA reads TGTGCCAGCAGCGTACGGGACAGGGGGAACACTGAAGCTTTCTTT. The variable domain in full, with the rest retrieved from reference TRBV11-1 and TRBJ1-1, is EAEVAQSPRYKITEKSQAVAFWCDPISGHATLYWYRQILGQGPELLVQFQDESVVDDSQLPKDRFSAERLKGVDSTLKIQPAELGDSAMYLCASSVRDRGNTEAFFGQGTRLTVV.

The CDR3 DNA is TGTGCCAGCTCACGGACGGGCCCGAGCAATCAGCCCCAGCATTTT. Residues: CASSRTGPSNQPQHF. The rearrangement joins TRBV18 to TRBJ1-5; D ambiguous. Germline CDR1 reads KGHSH; CDR2 reads LQKENI. V lost 4 bases and J lost 1, with 11 bases in between. CDR3 length: 15 amino acids.

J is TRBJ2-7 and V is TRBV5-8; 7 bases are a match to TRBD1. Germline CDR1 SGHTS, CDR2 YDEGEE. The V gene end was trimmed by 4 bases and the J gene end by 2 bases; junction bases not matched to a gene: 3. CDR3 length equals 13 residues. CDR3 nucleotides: TGTGCCAGCAGCAGGACAGGTCCCTACGAGCAGTACTTC. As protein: CASSRTGPYEQYF.

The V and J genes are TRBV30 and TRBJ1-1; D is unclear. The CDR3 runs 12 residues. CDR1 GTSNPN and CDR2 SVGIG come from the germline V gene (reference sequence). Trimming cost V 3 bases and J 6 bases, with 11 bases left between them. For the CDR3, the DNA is TGTGCCTGGAGCGCAATACAAGCTGAAGCTTTCTTT. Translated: CAWSAIQAEAFF.

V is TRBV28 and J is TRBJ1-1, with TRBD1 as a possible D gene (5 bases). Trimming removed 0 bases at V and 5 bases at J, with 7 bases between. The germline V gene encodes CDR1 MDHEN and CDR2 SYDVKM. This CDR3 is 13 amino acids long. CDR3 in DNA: TGTGCCAGCAGTTTATGGGGACCAACTGAAGCTTTCTTT. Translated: CASSLWGPTEAFF.

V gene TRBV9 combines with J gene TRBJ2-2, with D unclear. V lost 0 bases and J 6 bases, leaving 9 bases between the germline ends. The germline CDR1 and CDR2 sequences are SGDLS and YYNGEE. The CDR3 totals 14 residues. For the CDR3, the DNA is TGTGCCAGCAGCGTAGTCAGCCGGGCCGGGGAGCTGTTTTTT. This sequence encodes CASSVVSRAGELFF.

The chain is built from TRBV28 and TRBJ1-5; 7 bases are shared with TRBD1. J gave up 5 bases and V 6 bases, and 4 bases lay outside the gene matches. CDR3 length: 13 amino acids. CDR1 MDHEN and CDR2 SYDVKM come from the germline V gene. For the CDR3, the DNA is TGTGCCAGCAGATGGACAGGCCATCAGCCCCAGCATTTT. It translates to CASRWTGHQPQHF.

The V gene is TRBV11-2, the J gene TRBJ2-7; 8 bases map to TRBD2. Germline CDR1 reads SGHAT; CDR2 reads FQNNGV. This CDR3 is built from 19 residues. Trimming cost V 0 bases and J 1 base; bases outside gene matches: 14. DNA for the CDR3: TGTGCCAGCAGCTTAGATTTGGGGATTAGACTAGCGTCTTCCTACGAGCAGTACTTC. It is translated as CASSLDLGIRLASSYEQYF.

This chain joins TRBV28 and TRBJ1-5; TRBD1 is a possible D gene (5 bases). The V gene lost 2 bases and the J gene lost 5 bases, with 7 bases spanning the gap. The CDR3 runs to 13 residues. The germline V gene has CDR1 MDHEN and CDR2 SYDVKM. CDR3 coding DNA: TGTGCCAGCAGTTTAGGGACCCATCAGCCCCAGCATTTT. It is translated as CASSLGTHQPQHF.